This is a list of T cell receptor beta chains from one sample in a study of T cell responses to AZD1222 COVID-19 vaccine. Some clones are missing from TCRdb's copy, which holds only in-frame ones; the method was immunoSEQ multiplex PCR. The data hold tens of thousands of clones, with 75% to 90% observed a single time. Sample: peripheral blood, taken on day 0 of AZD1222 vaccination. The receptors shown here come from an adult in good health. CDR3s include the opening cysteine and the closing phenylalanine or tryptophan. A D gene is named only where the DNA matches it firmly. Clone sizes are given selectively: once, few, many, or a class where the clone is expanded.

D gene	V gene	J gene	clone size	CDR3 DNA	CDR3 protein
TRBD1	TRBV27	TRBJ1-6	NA	TGTGCCAGAATTCACGCTTGGGACAGGGGAACCTATAATTCACCCCTCCACTTT	CARIHAWDRGTYNSPLHF
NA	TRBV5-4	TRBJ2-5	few	TGTGCCAGCAGCTTGAAGTACCAAGAGACCCAGTACTTC	CASSLKYQETQYF
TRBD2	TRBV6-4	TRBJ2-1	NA	TGTGCCAGCAGTGAACTAGCGGGGGCTTACAATGAGCAGTTCTTC	CASSELAGAYNEQFF
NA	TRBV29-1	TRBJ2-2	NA	TGCAGCGCCCGCCGTTGGACCGGGGAGCTGTTTTTT	CSARRWTGELFF
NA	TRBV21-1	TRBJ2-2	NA	TGTGCCAGCAGCAAAGGAGGGGTAGCGGGAGTGTTCGCGAACACCGGGGAGCTGTTTTTT	CASSKGGVAGVFANTGELFF
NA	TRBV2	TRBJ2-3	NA	TGTGCCAGCTTTGGCCAAGGGGCTAATGGTATTCAAGATACGCAGTATTTT	CASFGQGANGIQDTQYF
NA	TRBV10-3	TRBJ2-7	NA	TGTGCCATCAGTCCTGCGGACGAGCAGTACTTC	CAISPADEQYF
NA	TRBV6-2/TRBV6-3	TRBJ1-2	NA	TGTGCCAGCAGTTATGTCGGGGGCGCATCTGGCTACACCTTC	CASSYVGGASGYTF
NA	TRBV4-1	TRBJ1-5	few	TGCGCCAGCAGCCAAGACAGTGCCAATCAGCCCCAGCATTTT	CASSQDSANQPQHF
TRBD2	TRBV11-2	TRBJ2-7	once	TGTGCCAGCAGCTTGGGAGGGGAATACGAGCAGTACTTC	CASSLGGEYEQYF
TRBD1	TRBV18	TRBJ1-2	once	TGTGCCAGCTCACCCGAAACAGGGGGCTATGGCTACACCTTC	CASSPETGGYGYTF
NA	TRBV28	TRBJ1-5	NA	TGTGCCAGCAGTTTACACGCCAATCAGCCCCAGCATTTT	CASSLHANQPQHF
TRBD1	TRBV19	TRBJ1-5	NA	TGTGCCAGTAGTGCATCTCAGGGGGCACAGCAGCCCCAGCATTTT	CASSASQGAQQPQHF
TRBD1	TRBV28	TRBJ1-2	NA	TGTGCCAGCAGCCCTCGACAGGGATCCTATGGCTACACCTTC	CASSPRQGSYGYTF
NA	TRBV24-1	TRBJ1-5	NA	TGTGCCACCAGTGATTTGGGGCGGAACAATCAGCCCCAGCATTTT	CATSDLGRNNQPQHF